This T cell receptor beta chain appears in the sequencing data of a study of cytomegalovirus exposure and HLA in healthy donors. Overall study findings and caveats: A list of approximately 160 TCR beta chains associated with cytomegalovirus was given. Other equally common chains were less clonally expanded than HLA-associated TCR beta chains, a later analysis showed. Specific recognition of CMV antigens was confirmed in vitro for a few chains (all CMV-associated).

60 Vbeta and 13 Jbeta primers were used in PCR. The protocol was immunoSEQ multiplex PCR, while the TCRdb copy is restricted to in-frame clones and leaves out a portion. The table records 100,000 to 150,000 clones, roughly four fifths of them present only once. At the time of sampling, donors were nominally healthy, though unrecorded immune exposures were likely. Concerning this clone: The antigen is unknown.

In germline, CDR1 is SGHRS, CDR2 YFSETQ. Trimming cost V 0 bases and J 4 bases, with 13 bases left between them. This CDR3 has 15 amino acids. V gene TRBV5-1 combines with J gene TRBJ1-2; D might be TRBD1 (5 bases). This clonotype originated in a woman aged 60-75 years in good health and CMV-seronegative. Sequencing input: PBMCs. CDR3 amino acids: CASSLGGAVIYGYTF. CDR3 nucleotides: TGCGCCAGCAGCTTGGGCGGGGCAGTGATCTATGGCTACACCTTC.